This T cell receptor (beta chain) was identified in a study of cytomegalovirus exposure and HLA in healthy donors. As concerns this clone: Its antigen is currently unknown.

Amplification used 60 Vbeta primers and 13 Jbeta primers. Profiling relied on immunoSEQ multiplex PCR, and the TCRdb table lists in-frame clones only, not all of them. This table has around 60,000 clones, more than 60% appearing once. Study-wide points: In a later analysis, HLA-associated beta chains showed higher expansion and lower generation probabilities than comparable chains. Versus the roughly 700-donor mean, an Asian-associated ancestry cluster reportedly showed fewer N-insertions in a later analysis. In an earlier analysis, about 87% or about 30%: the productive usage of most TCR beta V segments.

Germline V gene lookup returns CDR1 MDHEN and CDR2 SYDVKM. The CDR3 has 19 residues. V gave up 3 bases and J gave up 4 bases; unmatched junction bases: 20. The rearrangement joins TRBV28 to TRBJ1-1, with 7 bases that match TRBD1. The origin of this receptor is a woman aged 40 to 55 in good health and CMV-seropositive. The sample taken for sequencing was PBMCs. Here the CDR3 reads CASSFPKTRDRRVVTEAFF. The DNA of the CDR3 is TGTGCCAGCAGTTTCCCAAAAACCCGGGACAGACGGGTAGTCACTGAAGCTTTCTTT.